A single sample gave rise to the 20 T cell receptor beta chains below, sequenced in a study of T cell responses to AZD1222 COVID-19 vaccine. Using immunoSEQ multiplex PCR, the repertoire was profiled, and TCRdb retains in-frame clones only, with some absent. The data contain tens of thousands of clones, under 95% of them seen just once; the ten biggest clones take up approximately 5.2%. The specimen comprised peripheral blood, sampled on day 0 of AZD1222 vaccination. Every receptor here comes from an adult in good health.

The V gene is TRBV24-1, the J gene TRBJ2-6; D uncertain. The CDR3 totals 13 residues. CDR1 and CDR2 from the germline V gene are KGHDR and SFDVKD. V was pared by 7 bases and J by 0 bases, with 3 bases between. CDR3 bases: TGTGCCACCAGCACCTCTGGGGCCAACGTCCTGACTTTC. It specifies CATSTSGANVLTF.

The sample holds one count of this clone. V gene TRBV14 combines with J gene TRBJ2-1; D may be TRBD2 (6 bases). Trimming removed 0 bases from V and 7 bases from J, with 22 bases in between. Germline CDR1 SGHDN, CDR2 FVKESK. The CDR3 has 18 amino acids. Here the CDR3 DNA reads TGTGCCAGCAGCCAAGATAAATTATTTTTGACTAGGAGGAATGAGCAGTTCTTC. Translated, it gives CASSQDKLFLTRRNEQFF.

The chain recombines TRBV19 with TRBJ1-1; maybe TRBD1 (6 bases). The ends were cut back, 1 base at V and 0 bases at J, with 12 bases in the middle. Germline V CDR1 and CDR2: LNHDA, SQIVND (reference sequence). The CDR3 has 16 residues. The CDR3: CASSIGGGSLNTEAFF. The DNA for the CDR3 is TGTGCCAGTAGTATAGGAGGGGGGAGTTTGAACACTGAAGCTTTCTTT.

The chain links TRBV28 to TRBJ2-7, with a tentative D call TRBD2 (6 bases). V lost 5 bases and J lost 2, with 16 bases in between. CDR1 and CDR2 (germline): MDHEN, SYDVKM. The CDR3 totals 15 residues. CDR3 in amino acids: CASSPTGLQTYEQYF. The CDR3 region has the DNA TGTGCCAGCAGTCCCACGGGACTCCAGACCTACGAGCAGTACTTC.

This clone was detected only once. The gene calls are TRBV5-5 and TRBJ1-4, with D possibly matching TRBD1 (6 bases). The V end lost 0 bases, the J end lost 8 bases, and 11 bases lay between the germline ends. Looked up from germline, CDR1 is SGHKS and CDR2 is YYEKEE (reference sequence). This CDR3 comprises 14 residues. CDR3 protein: CASSLVQGKEKLFF. The CDR3 DNA follows: TGTGCCAGCAGCTTGGTTCAGGGGAAGGAAAAACTGTTTTTT.

The CDR3 DNA reads TGTGCCAGCAGCTTAGGAACGGTAGAGACCCAGTACTTC. The encoded protein is CASSLGTVETQYF. The chain is built from TRBV13 and TRBJ2-5, with no clear D. The germline CDR1 and CDR2 sequences are PRHDT and FYEKMQ (reference sequence). With 0 bases removed from V and 4 bases from J, the gap between germline ends came to 6 bases. The CDR3 spans 13 residues.

V is TRBV24-1 and J is TRBJ2-6, with D perhaps matching TRBD1 (5 bases). V dropped 9 bases and J dropped 2 bases, with 16 bases sitting between them. The CDR3 contains 16 residues. Germline-derived CDR1 and CDR2 are KGHDR and SFDVKD. The CDR3 DNA reads as TGTGCCACCTCTACGACAGATCTACCTGGGGCCAACGTCCTGACTTTC. This gives the protein CATSTTDLPGANVLTF.

The chain employs TRBV28 and TRBJ2-7; 8 nucleotides match TRBD1. This CDR3 region has 15 residues. V shed 5 bases, J shed 2 bases, and the junction held 8 bases outside the gene matches. Germline CDR1 is MDHEN and CDR2 is SYDVKM. The CDR3 DNA reads as TGTGCCAGCAGTAGGGGGACAGGTCCGCCCTACGAGCAGTACTTC. Translation gives CASSRGTGPPYEQYF.

This chain uses TRBV18 with TRBJ1-2; no clear D. The CDR3 runs 12 residues. Trimming shortened V by 2 bases and J by 7 bases, and 8 bases separated the two germline ends. CDR1 KGHSH and CDR2 LQKENI come from the germline V gene. This CDR3 is CASSPAMGGYTF. In nucleotides, the CDR3 is TGTGCCAGCTCACCAGCAATGGGTGGCTACACCTTC.

The chain has TRBV10-3 and TRBJ2-7; tentatively, D is TRBD2 (5 bases). CDR3 length equals 15 residues. Germline V CDR1 and CDR2: ENHRY, SYGVKD. Trimming shortened V by 4 bases and J by 7 bases, and 20 bases separated the two germline ends. The DNA for the CDR3 is TGTGCCATCAGTGGGGAAAAGTACTACTCGGGGGAGCAGTACTTC. It encodes CAISGEKYYSGEQYF.

The chain carries TRBV7-2 and TRBJ2-1; 8 nucleotides line up with TRBD2. CDR1 is SGHTA, CDR2 FQGNSA, per germline. V trimming: 2 bases; J trimming: 9 bases; junction bases outside the gene matches: 21. The CDR3 covers 19 residues. CDR3 region: CASSLTFSRLAGSEGEQFF. The CDR3 DNA is TGTGCCAGCAGCTTAACTTTTTCTAGGCTAGCGGGTAGTGAGGGTGAGCAGTTCTTC.

The genes are TRBV7-9 and TRBJ1-2; D is unresolved. Trimming removed 2 bases at V and 4 bases at J, with 17 bases between. The germline CDR1 and CDR2 sequences are SEHNR and FQNEAQ (reference sequence). The CDR3 covers 16 residues. For the CDR3, the DNA is TGTGCCAGCAGCTTATCCGGGAGCCCCGGGTTCTATGGCTACACCTTC. It translates to CASSLSGSPGFYGYTF.

The chain has TRBV9 and TRBJ2-7, with unresolved D. The CDR3 consists of 14 residues. V was pared by 4 bases and J by 3 bases, with 14 bases between. Germline values: CDR1 SGDLS, CDR2 YYNGEE. The CDR3 DNA reads TGTGCCAGCAGCCCCCTTCCGGACCACTACGAGCAGTACTTC. Translation: CASSPLPDHYEQYF.

This clone appeared once. The chain employs TRBV9 and TRBJ2-5, with D perhaps matching TRBD1 (6 bases). CDR1 is SGDLS and CDR2 is YYNGEE in the germline V gene. There are 14 residues in the CDR3. V dropped 3 bases and J dropped 4 bases, with 13 bases sitting between them. The CDR3 loop reads CASSGQDRSETQYF. CDR3 nucleotides: TGTGCCAGCAGCGGACAGGACAGATCAGAGACCCAGTACTTC.

The gene calls are TRBV6-2 or TRBV6-3 and TRBJ2-1; 8 bases agree with TRBD2. Trimming removed 3 bases from V and 4 bases from J; junction bases left unmatched: 2. The CDR3 is made up of 14 amino acids. Germline lookup yields CDR1 MNHEY and CDR2 SVGEGT. This CDR3 is CASSYAGGYNEQFF. CDR3 coding DNA: TGTGCCAGCAGTTATGCGGGAGGTTACAATGAGCAGTTCTTC.

V is TRBV5-1 and J is TRBJ1-1; weak D call: TRBD1 (6 bases). The V end lost 4 bases, the J end lost 7 bases, and 29 bases lay between the germline ends. Germline V gene data show CDR1 as SGHRS and CDR2 as YFSETQ. This CDR3 region has 18 residues. This CDR3 is CASSPNPDRRAIGVEAFF. The CDR3 DNA is TGCGCCAGCAGCCCTAACCCCGACAGGAGGGCGATCGGTGTTGAAGCTTTCTTT.

V gene TRBV18 combines with J gene TRBJ2-3, with TRBD1 as a possible D gene (6 bases). V was shortened by 4 bases and J by 2 bases, with 19 bases between the two germline ends. Germline lookup yields CDR1 KGHSH and CDR2 LQKENI. This CDR3 has 17 residues. CDR3: CASSLNLRTDNTDTQYF. CDR3 nucleotides: TGTGCCAGCTCACTAAACCTCCGGACAGATAACACAGATACGCAGTATTTT.

The V call is TRBV28, the J call TRBJ1-5, with TRBD1 matching over 9 bases. The CDR3 length is 17 residues. CDR1 is MDHEN and CDR2 is SYDVKM in the germline V gene. V trimming: 5 bases; J trimming: 1 base; junction bases outside the gene matches: 9. Here the CDR3 DNA reads TGTGCCAGCAGTACCCTGCGGGGGACAGGGAGCAATCAGCCCCAGCATTTT. It specifies CASSTLRGTGSNQPQHF.

This chain connects TRBV5-8 to TRBJ2-3; D gene uncertain. The CDR3 covers 14 residues. With 2 bases removed from V and 3 bases from J, the gap between germline ends came to 10 bases. The germline gives CDR1 SGHTS, CDR2 YDEGEE. The CDR3 is CASSFQPYTDTQYF. CDR3 sequence (DNA): TGTGCCAGCAGCTTCCAGCCCTATACAGATACGCAGTATTTT.

V usage is TRBV7-2 and J usage is TRBJ2-2; TRBD1 might be the D (6 bases). CDR1 is SGHTA and CDR2 is FQGNSA in the germline V gene. V was clipped by 1 base and J by 3 bases, with 12 bases between them. The CDR3 is 16 residues long. The DNA of the CDR3 is TGTGCCAGCAGCTTAGTAGGGGGAGCTTACACCGGGGAGCTGTTTTTT. Protein: CASSLVGGAYTGELFF.